This T cell receptor beta chain was found in a study of blood T cell repertoires in COVID-19. Profiled with immunoSEQ multiplex PCR; TCRdb holds only in-frame clones, not every one. This table holds more than 95,000 clones, 70% to 90% found once. The CDR3 is made up of 15 amino acids. V lost 5 bases to trimming and J lost 2 bases, with 14 bases between them. From germline, CDR1 is SGHTA and CDR2 FQGNSA. V usage is TRBV7-2 and J usage is TRBJ2-3, with TRBD1 as a possible D gene (5 bases). The receptor's source is a human donor in a cohort sampled during active COVID-19. Sequenced: peripheral blood. CDR3: CASSPNPTVTDTQYF. The CDR3 bases are TGTGCCAGCAGCCCAAACCCGACAGTCACAGATACGCAGTATTTT.